One sample yielded the 7 T cell receptor beta chains listed below, sequenced in a study of Ad26.COV2.S vaccination and SARS-CoV-2 variants. Treatment: around 19 received Ad26.COV2.S at low or high dose, single or two shots; 5 received placebo; per-sample allocation not given. Sample collection was performed on day 63 after the first vaccine or placebo injection. The table came from immunoSEQ multiplex PCR; TCRdb's copy has only in-frame clones and leaves some out. The sample holds fewer than 400,000 clones, around 85% seen once. The sample was peripheral blood, taken in a trial of Ad26.COV2.S vaccine versus placebo. Receptors originate from a person between 18 and 59 years old who received the Ad26.COV2.S COVID-19 vaccine or a placebo.

The chain carries TRBV12-5 and TRBJ1-4; possibly TRBD1 for D (6 bases). V lost 2 bases, J lost 8 bases, and 9 bases lay in between. This CDR3 comprises 13 residues. Per germline, CDR1 LGHNT and CDR2 FRNRAP. DNA of the CDR3: TGTGCTAGTGGTTTGACAGGGATAGAAAAACTGTTTTTT. Residues: CASGLTGIEKLFF.

The V call is TRBV6-5, the J call TRBJ2-3, with TRBD2 matching 9 bases. V shed 4 bases and J 2 bases; nucleotides not matched to a gene: 7. From germline, CDR1 is MNHEY and CDR2 SVGAGI. This CDR3 has 16 amino acids. The CDR3 nucleotides read TGTGCCAGCAGTTCACCTAGCGGGGATGTCACAGATACGCAGTATTTT. It translates to CASSSPSGDVTDTQYF.

This clone was seen just once. The chain recombines TRBV5-5 with TRBJ1-1; TRBD1 aligns across 7 bases. After removal of 4 bases from V and 6 bases from J, the junction contained 9 bases not matched to a gene. Germline values: CDR1 SGHKS, CDR2 YYEKEE (reference sequence). The CDR3 contains 14 residues. CDR3 bases: TGTGCCAGCAGCCCGGACCCAGGGGGGCCTGAAGCTTTCTTT. This gives the protein CASSPDPGGPEAFF.

The chain links TRBV19 to TRBJ1-3; tentatively, D is TRBD1 (6 bases). The CDR3 runs 15 residues. V was shortened by 6 bases and J by 0 bases, with 12 bases between the two germline ends. The V gene's germline CDR1 is LNHDA and CDR2 SQIVND (reference sequence). The CDR3 protein is CASSEPGHSGNTIYF. The CDR3 region has the DNA TGTGCCAGTAGCGAACCGGGACACTCTGGAAACACCATATATTTT.

V is TRBV18 and J is TRBJ2-4; the match to TRBD2 covers 10 bases. CDR3 length: 13 residues. Trimming took 5 bases from V and 8 from J; bases not matched to a gene: 3. Germline CDR1 KGHSH, CDR2 LQKENI. CDR3: CASSAGLADIQYF. In nucleotides, the CDR3 is TGTGCCAGCTCAGCCGGACTAGCGGACATTCAGTACTTC.

V gene TRBV19 combines with J gene TRBJ2-5, with D hard to call. Trimming shortened V by 3 bases and J by 1 base, and 12 bases separated the two germline ends. The CDR3 totals 15 residues. Germline V lookup: CDR1 LNHDA, CDR2 SQIVND (reference sequence). The CDR3 spells CASSMSVSVQETQYF. The CDR3 DNA is TGTGCCAGTAGTATGTCAGTGTCGGTCCAAGAGACCCAGTACTTC.

This sequence joins TRBV2 and TRBJ2-3, with D unresolved. Germline-derived CDR1 and CDR2 are SNHLY and FYNNEI. The V end lost 6 bases, the J end lost 0 bases, and 16 bases lay between the germline ends. The CDR3 loop spans 16 amino acids. The CDR3 DNA is TGTGCCAGCAGACGGCTTACCTTTACTAGCACAGATACGCAGTATTTT. Its protein product is CASRRLTFTSTDTQYF.